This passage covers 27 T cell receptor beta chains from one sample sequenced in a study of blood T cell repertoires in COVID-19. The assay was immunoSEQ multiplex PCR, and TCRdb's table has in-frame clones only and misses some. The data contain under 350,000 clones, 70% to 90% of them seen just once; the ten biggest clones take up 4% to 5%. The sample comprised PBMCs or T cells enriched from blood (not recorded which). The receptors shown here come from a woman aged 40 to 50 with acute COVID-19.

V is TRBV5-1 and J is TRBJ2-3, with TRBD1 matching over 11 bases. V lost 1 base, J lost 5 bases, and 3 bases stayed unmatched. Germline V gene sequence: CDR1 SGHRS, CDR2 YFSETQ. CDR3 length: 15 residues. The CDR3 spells CASSLWGQGGDTQYF. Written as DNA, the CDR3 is TGCGCCAGCAGCTTGTGGGGACAGGGGGGAGATACGCAGTATTTT.

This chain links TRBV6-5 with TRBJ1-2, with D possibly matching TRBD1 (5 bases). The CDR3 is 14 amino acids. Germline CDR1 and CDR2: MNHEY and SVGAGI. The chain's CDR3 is CAMQRDRGTGGYTF. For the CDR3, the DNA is TGTGCAATGCAACGAGACCGGGGGACCGGTGGCTACACCTTC.

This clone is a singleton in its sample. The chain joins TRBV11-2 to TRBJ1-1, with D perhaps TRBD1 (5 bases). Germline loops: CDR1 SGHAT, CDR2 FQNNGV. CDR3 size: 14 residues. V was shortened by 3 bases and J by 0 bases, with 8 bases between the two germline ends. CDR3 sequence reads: CASSFGAMNTEAFF. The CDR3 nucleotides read TGTGCCAGCAGCTTTGGGGCCATGAACACTGAAGCTTTCTTT.

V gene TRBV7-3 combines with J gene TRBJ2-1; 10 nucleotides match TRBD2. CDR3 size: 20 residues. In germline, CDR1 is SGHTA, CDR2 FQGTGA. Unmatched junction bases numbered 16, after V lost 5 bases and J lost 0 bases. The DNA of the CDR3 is TGTGCCAGCAGCCCCGCAGGACTAGCGGCAATTACGTTCTCCTACAATGAGCAGTTCTTC. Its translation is CASSPAGLAAITFSYNEQFF.

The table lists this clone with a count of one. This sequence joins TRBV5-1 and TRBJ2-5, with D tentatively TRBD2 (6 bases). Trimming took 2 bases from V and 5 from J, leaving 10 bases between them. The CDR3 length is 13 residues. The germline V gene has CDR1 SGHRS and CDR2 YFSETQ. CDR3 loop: CASSFGGGETQYF. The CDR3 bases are TGCGCCAGCAGCTTCGGGGGTGGGGAGACCCAGTACTTC.

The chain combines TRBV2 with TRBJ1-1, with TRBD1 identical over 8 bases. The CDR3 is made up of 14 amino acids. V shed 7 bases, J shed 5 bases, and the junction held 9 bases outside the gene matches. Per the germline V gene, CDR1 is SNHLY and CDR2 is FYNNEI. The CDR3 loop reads CASILTGVKTEAFF. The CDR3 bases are TGTGCCAGCATACTGACAGGGGTAAAGACTGAAGCTTTCTTT.

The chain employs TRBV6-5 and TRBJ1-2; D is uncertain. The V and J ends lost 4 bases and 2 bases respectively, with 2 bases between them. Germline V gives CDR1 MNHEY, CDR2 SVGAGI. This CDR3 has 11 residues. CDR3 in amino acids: CASSLNYGYTF. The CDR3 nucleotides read TGTGCCAGCAGTTTAAACTATGGCTACACCTTC.

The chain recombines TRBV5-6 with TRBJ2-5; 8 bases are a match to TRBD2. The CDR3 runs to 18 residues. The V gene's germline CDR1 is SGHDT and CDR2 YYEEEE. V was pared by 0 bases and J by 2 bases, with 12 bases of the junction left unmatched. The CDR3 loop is CASSLARLAGTEQETQYF. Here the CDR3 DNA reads TGTGCCAGCAGCTTGGCGAGGTTAGCGGGGACGGAGCAAGAGACCCAGTACTTC.

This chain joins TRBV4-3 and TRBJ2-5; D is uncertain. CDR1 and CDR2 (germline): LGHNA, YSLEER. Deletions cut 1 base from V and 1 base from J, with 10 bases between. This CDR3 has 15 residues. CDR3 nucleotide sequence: TGCGCCAGCAGCCAAGGGCACAGAATCCAAGAGACCCAGTACTTC. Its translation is CASSQGHRIQETQYF.

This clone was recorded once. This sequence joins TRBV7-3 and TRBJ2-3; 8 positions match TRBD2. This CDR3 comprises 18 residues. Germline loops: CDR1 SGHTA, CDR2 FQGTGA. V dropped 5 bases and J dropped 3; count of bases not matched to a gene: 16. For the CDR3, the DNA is TGTGCCAGCAGCCCTTTGGGCTCGGGGGGGAAGAGGACAGATACGCAGTATTTT. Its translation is CASSPLGSGGKRTDTQYF.

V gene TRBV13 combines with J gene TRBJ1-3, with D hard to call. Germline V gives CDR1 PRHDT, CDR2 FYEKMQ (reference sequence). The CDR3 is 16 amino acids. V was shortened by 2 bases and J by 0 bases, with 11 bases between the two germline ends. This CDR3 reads CASSLTQVRSGNTIYF. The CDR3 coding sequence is TGTGCCAGCAGCTTAACCCAGGTCCGCTCTGGAAACACCATATATTTT.

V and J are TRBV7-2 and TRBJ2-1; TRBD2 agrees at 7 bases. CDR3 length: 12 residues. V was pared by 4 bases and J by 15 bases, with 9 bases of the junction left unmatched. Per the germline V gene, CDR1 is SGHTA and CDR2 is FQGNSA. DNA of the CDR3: TGTGCCAGCAGCTCAAATCCCCCGGGAGGGTTCTTC. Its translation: CASSSNPPGGFF.

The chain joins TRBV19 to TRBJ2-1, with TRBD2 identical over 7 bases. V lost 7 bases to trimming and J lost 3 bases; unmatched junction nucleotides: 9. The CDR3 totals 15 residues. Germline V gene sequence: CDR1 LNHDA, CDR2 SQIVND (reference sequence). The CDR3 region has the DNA TGTGCCAGTATGGGGAGCGGGAAAGGCTACAATGAGCAGTTCTTC. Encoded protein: CASMGSGKGYNEQFF.

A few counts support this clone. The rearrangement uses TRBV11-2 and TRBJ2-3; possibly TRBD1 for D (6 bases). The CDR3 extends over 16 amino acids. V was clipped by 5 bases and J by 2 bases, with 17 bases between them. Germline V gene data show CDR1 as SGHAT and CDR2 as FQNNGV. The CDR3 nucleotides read TGTGCCAGCAGCGATAGGACGGGACACCCCACAGATACGCAGTATTTT. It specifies CASSDRTGHPTDTQYF.

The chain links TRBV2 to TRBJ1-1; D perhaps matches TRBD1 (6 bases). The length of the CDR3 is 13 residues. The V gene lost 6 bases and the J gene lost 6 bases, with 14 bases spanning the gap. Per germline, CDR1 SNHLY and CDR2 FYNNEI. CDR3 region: CASRTGFAPEAFF. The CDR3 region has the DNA TGTGCCAGCAGAACAGGGTTCGCCCCTGAAGCTTTCTTT. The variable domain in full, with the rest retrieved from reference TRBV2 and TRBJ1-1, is EPEVTQTPSHQVTQMGQEVILRCVPISNHLYFYWYRQILGQKVEFLVSFYNNEISEKSEIFDDQFSVERPDGSNFTLKIRSTKLEDSAMYFCASRTGFAPEAFFGQGTRLTVV.

CDR3 DNA sequence: TGTGCCAGCAGCTACCTACGACAGGGGAGAGGCTACACCTTC. Its translation is CASSYLRQGRGYTF. This chain connects TRBV28 to TRBJ1-2; 8 positions match TRBD1. Germline V gene sequence: CDR1 MDHEN, CDR2 SYDVKM. With V trimmed by 6 bases and J by 8 bases, 11 bases remained unmatched. The CDR3 extends over 14 amino acids.

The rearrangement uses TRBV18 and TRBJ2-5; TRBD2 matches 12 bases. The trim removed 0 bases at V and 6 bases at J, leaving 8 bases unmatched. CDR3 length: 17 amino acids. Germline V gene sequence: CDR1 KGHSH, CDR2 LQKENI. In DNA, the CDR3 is TGTGCCAGCTCACCACCGCTTCTAGCGGGAGGGATTCAGACCCAGTACTTC. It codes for CASSPPLLAGGIQTQYF.

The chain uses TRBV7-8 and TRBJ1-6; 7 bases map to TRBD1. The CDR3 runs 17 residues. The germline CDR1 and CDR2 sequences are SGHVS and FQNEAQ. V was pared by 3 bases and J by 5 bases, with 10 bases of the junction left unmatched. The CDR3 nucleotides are TGTGCCAGCAGCTTGGCTCGACAGGGTTGGGATAATTCACCCCTCCACTTT. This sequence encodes CASSLARQGWDNSPLHF.

The CDR3 DNA sequence: TGTGCCAGCAGTGAAGCGGGACAGGCCTACAATGAGCAGTTCTTC. As protein: CASSEAGQAYNEQFF. The chain couples TRBV6-1 to TRBJ2-1, with TRBD1 matching 8 bases. Germline CDR1 MNHNS, CDR2 SASEGT. V dropped 0 bases and J dropped 2; count of bases not matched to a gene: 0. This CDR3 spans 15 amino acids.

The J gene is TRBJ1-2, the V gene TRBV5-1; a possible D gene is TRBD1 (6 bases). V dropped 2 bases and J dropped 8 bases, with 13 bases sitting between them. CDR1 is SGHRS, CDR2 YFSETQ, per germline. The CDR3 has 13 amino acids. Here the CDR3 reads CASSFETGQGYTF. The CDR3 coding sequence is TGCGCCAGCAGCTTCGAGACAGGCCAAGGCTACACCTTC.

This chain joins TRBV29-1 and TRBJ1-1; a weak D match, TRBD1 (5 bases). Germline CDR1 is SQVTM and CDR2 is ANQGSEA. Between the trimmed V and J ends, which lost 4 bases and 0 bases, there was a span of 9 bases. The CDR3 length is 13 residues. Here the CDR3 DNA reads TGCAGCGTTGGGAGACAGATGAACACTGAAGCTTTCTTT. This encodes CSVGRQMNTEAFF.

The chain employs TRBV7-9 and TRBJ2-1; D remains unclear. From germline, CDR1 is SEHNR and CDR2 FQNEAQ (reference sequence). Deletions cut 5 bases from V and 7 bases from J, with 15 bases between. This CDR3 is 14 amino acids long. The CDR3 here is CASSQSSLLNEQFF. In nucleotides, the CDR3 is TGTGCCAGCAGCCAATCAAGTCTATTGAATGAGCAGTTCTTC.

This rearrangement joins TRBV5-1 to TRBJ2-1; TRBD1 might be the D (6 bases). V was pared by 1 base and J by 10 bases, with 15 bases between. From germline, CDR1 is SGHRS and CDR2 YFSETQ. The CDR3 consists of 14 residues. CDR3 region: CASSLRGTGFEQFF. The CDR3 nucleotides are TGCGCCAGCAGCTTGAGGGGGACCGGGTTCGAGCAGTTCTTC.

CDR3 in amino acids: CASSSRDNTYEQYF. In nucleotides, the CDR3 is TGTGCCAGCAGTTCCCGGGACAATACCTACGAGCAGTACTTC. V usage is TRBV27 and J usage is TRBJ2-7; D perhaps matches TRBD1 (6 bases). The CDR3 extends over 14 amino acids. V was shortened by 4 bases and J by 2 bases, with 12 bases between the two germline ends. Germline V lookup: CDR1 MNHEY, CDR2 SMNVEV (reference sequence).

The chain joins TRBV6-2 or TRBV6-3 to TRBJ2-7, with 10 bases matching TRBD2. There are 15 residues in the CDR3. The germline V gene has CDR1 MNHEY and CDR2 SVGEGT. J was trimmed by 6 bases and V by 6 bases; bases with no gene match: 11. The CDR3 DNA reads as TGTGCCAGCAGCCTAGCGGGAGTACTTCCCCCCGAGCAGTACTTC. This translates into CASSLAGVLPPEQYF.

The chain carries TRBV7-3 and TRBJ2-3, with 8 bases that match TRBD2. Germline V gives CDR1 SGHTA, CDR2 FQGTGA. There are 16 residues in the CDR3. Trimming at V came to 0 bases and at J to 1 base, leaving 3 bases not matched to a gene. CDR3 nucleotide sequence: TGTGCCAGCAGCTTAACCAGCGGGAGCGGCACAGATACGCAGTATTTT. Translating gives CASSLTSGSGTDTQYF.

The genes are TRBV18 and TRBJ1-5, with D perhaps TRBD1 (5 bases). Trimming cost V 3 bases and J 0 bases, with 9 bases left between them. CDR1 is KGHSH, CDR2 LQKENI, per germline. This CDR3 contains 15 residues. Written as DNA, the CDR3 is TGTGCCAGCTCACCTACAGGCCATAGCAATCAGCCCCAGCATTTT. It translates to CASSPTGHSNQPQHF.